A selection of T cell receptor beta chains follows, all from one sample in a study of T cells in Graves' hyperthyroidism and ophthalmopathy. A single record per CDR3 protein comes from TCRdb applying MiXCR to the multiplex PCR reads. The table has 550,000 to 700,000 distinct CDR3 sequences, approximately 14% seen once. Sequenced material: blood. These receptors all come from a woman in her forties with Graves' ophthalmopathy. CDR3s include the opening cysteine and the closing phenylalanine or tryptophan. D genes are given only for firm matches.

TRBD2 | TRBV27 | CASSPQLWDYQYQETQYF
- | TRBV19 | CASTMGRGGNQPQHF
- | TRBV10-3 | CAISTGLDYEQYF
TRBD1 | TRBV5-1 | CASSRGTANYEQYF
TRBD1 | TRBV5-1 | CASTLDGTDYGYTF
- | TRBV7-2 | CASSSPPNQPQHF
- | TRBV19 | CASSIEGRAVYEQYF
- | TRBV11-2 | CASSLVLQVNSPLHF
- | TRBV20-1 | CSARDVRGSSYEQYF
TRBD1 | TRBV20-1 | CSATRDRHTEAFF
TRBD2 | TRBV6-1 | CASSDGLATHYEQYF
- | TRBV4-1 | CASSQDRASDGYTF
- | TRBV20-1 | CSARGTITSYEQYF
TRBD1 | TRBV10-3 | CAISEERDSFTGELFF
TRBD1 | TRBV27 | CASYDRDSYEQYF
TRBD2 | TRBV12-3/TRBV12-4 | CASRKRTSGEEAQYF
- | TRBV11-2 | CASSRPQVAYEQYF
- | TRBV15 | CATAPQLNTEAFF
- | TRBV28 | CASSSTGGFYQETQYF
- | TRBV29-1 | CSVLRYGVQQYF
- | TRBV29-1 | CSAMEESYEQYF
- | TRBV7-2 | CASSAGGIGTEAFF
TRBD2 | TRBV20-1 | CSARDTSLAYEQYF
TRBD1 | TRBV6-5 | CASSPRQGPYGYTF